Following are 25 T cell receptor beta chains from one sample sequenced in a study of CD8+ T cells in alopecia areata. Noted treatment: oral pan-JAK inhibitor, 5-10 mg twice daily. It was cDNA, reverse transcribed from extracted RNA, that served as the sequencing template. Data came from immunoSEQ multiplex PCR; TCRdb stores just in-frame clones and leaves some out. The table includes around 270,000 clones, roughly 60% detected once. The sequences come from CD4+ T cells sorted from blood, collected at week 24, from a patient treated with tofacitinib. These receptors were obtained from a human donor with alopecia areata.

This chain joins TRBV5-6 and TRBJ1-2; 8 nucleotides line up with TRBD1. This CDR3 comprises 15 residues. Losses at the gene ends were 0 bases for V and 6 bases for J; bases not matched to a gene: 7. Germline CDR1 is SGHDT and CDR2 is YYEEEE. The CDR3 DNA reads TGTGCCAGCAGCTTGGTGGACAGGGTTTTCCATGGCTACACCTTC. Amino acids: CASSLVDRVFHGYTF.

The rearrangement joins TRBV5-1 to TRBJ1-5; tentatively, D is TRBD1 (6 bases). Germline V gives CDR1 SGHRS, CDR2 YFSETQ. V lost 5 bases and J lost 5, with 17 bases in between. The CDR3 has 15 amino acids. The CDR3 nucleotides read TGCGCCAGCAGACGCGGGACAAAGGTTGATCAGCCCCAGCATTTT. It translates to CASRRGTKVDQPQHF.

This clone has more than one count but fewer than ten. The gene calls are TRBV30 and TRBJ1-2, with 8 bases lining up with TRBD1. V was clipped by 0 bases and J by 6 bases; unmatched bases: 15. The germline CDR1 and CDR2 sequences are GTSNPN and SVGIG (reference sequence). There are 17 residues in the CDR3. CDR3 in amino acids: CAWSVDAVTGALDGYTF. Written as DNA, the CDR3 is TGTGCCTGGAGTGTCGACGCCGTGACAGGGGCGCTGGATGGCTACACCTTC.

This clone was picked up one time. The genes are TRBV7-9 and TRBJ1-6; possibly TRBD1 for D (5 bases). The V gene lost 3 bases and the J gene lost 0 bases, with 12 bases spanning the gap. The CDR3 sequence is 17 residues long. Germline CDR1 reads SEHNR; CDR2 reads FQNEAQ (reference sequence). CDR3 nucleotide sequence: TGTGCCAGCAGCTTGAGGGGACCCAACTCCTATAATTCACCCCTCCACTTT. It specifies CASSLRGPNSYNSPLHF.

The chain joins TRBV6-5 to TRBJ2-6, with no clear D. The germline V gene has CDR1 MNHEY and CDR2 SVGAGI. Trimming shortened V by 0 bases and J by 3 bases, and 3 bases separated the two germline ends. There are 14 residues in the CDR3. CDR3 sequence: CASSYSSGANVLTF. The CDR3 DNA reads TGTGCCAGCAGTTACTCGAGTGGGGCCAACGTCCTGACTTTC.

V gene TRBV6-4 combines with J gene TRBJ2-7; D might be TRBD2 (6 bases). Germline CDR1 reads MRHNA; CDR2 reads SNTAGT. V was trimmed by 5 bases and J by 11 bases, leaving 13 bases between them. CDR3 length: 11 amino acids. The chain's CDR3 is CASSPSGREYF. CDR3 bases: TGTGCCAGCAGTCCGAGCGGGCGGGAGTACTTC.

This sequence joins TRBV30 and TRBJ2-7; D is uncertain. V was trimmed by 1 base and J by 6 bases, leaving 13 bases between them. This CDR3 has 13 residues. Germline CDR1 GTSNPN, CDR2 SVGIG (reference sequence). The CDR3: CAWSARRQAEQYF. In DNA form, the CDR3 reads TGTGCCTGGAGTGCGCGGAGACAAGCCGAGCAGTACTTC.

This clone was detected only once. The same CDR3 also results from other DNA sequences found in this sample. The genes are TRBV30 and TRBJ2-1, with 9 nucleotides matching TRBD1. V lost 3 bases, J lost 4 bases, and 1 base stayed unmatched. The V gene's germline CDR1 is GTSNPN and CDR2 SVGIG (reference sequence). This CDR3 comprises 13 residues. CDR3 bases: TGTGCCTGGAGGACAGGGGGGTACAATGAGCAGTTCTTC. The encoded protein is CAWRTGGYNEQFF.

The chain links TRBV7-9 to TRBJ2-5, with D hard to call. Per germline, CDR1 SEHNR and CDR2 FQNEAQ (reference sequence). V was cut by 2 bases and J by 4 bases, with 11 bases left in between. This CDR3 spans 14 amino acids. This CDR3 reads CASSLSLVGETQYF. CDR3 DNA: TGTGCCAGCAGCTTATCCTTGGTGGGAGAGACCCAGTACTTC. The full variable domain, rest sourced from reference TRBV7-9 and TRBJ2-5, is DTGVSQNPRHKITKRGQNVTFRCDPISEHNRLYWYRQTLGQGPEFLTYFQNEAQLEKSRLLSDRFSAERPKGSFSTLEIQRTEQGDSAMYLCASSLSLVGETQYFGPGTRLLVL.

This clone was recorded a few times. V and J are TRBV7-2 and TRBJ1-6, with D perhaps TRBD1 (5 bases). The CDR3 is 13 residues long. CDR1 and CDR2 from the germline V gene are SGHTA and FQGNSA. Trimming removed 5 bases from V and 10 bases from J, with 12 bases in between. CDR3 bases: TGTGCCAGCAGCGCGGCGGGGGTCTCACCCCTCCACTTT. This codes for CASSAAGVSPLHF.

The count of this clone is one. V is TRBV5-1 and J is TRBJ2-5, with 7 bases identical to TRBD1. The CDR3 totals 15 residues. V dropped 0 bases and J dropped 1; count of bases not matched to a gene: 3. CDR1 is SGHRS and CDR2 is YFSETQ in the germline V gene. CDR3 DNA: TGCGCCAGCAGCTTGGTAGGGGGCAGCCAAGAGACCCAGTACTTC. Residues: CASSLVGGSQETQYF. Combining the CDR3 with reference TRBV5-1 and TRBJ2-5 gives the whole variable domain KAGVTQTPRYLIKTRGQQVTLSCSPISGHRSVSWYQQTPGQGLQFLFEYFSETQRNKGNFPGRFSGRQFSNSRSEMNVSTLELGDSALYLCASSLVGGSQETQYFGPGTRLLVL.

For the CDR3, the DNA is TGTGCCTGGAGTCCTAGCGGGGGGGCGATAGGTGAGCAGTTCTTC. Translated, it gives CAWSPSGGAIGEQFF. The V gene is TRBV30, the J gene TRBJ2-1; 12 positions match TRBD2. The V gene end was trimmed by 2 bases and the J gene end by 9 bases; junction bases not matched to a gene: 8. This CDR3 is built from 15 residues. CDR1 and CDR2 from the germline V gene are GTSNPN and SVGIG (reference sequence).

In its sample, this clone was seen once. This sequence joins TRBV6-5 and TRBJ2-3, with 7 bases fitting TRBD1. This CDR3 comprises 13 residues. Germline values: CDR1 MNHEY, CDR2 SVGAGI. The V gene end was trimmed by 6 bases and the J gene end by 7 bases; junction bases not matched to a gene: 7. This CDR3 is CASRKERGHTQYF. The CDR3 DNA is TGTGCCAGCAGAAAAGAAAGGGGGCATACGCAGTATTTT.

The chain employs TRBV5-1 and TRBJ2-5, with 7 bases identical to TRBD2. The CDR3 length is 14 residues. The V gene end was trimmed by 3 bases and the J gene end by 4 bases; junction bases not matched to a gene: 6. Per the germline V gene, CDR1 is SGHRS and CDR2 is YFSETQ. The CDR3 DNA reads as TGCGCCAGCAGCTCTTCAGCGGGGAGAGAGACCCAGTACTTC. Protein product: CASSSSAGRETQYF.

This chain connects TRBV5-6 to TRBJ2-2, with D possibly being TRBD1 (6 bases). Germline CDR1 reads SGHDT; CDR2 reads YYEEEE. This CDR3 is built from 16 residues. Trimming took off 3 bases at V and 1 base at J, with 13 bases between the two ends. Here the CDR3 reads CASSSTGLGNTGELFF. CDR3 nucleotides: TGTGCCAGCAGCTCCACAGGGTTAGGGAACACCGGGGAGCTGTTTTTT.

The chain combines TRBV5-1 with TRBJ2-5, with D possibly being TRBD2 (6 bases). The V and J ends lost 5 bases and 2 bases respectively, with 16 bases between them. CDR1 SGHRS and CDR2 YFSETQ come from the germline V gene. There are 15 residues in the CDR3. The CDR3 loop is CASRQEGWIQETQYF. As DNA, the CDR3 is TGCGCCAGCAGACAGGAGGGCTGGATTCAAGAGACCCAGTACTTC.

The chain carries TRBV15 and TRBJ2-5; D not certain. Deletions cut 0 bases from V and 10 bases from J, with 6 bases between. The CDR3 is made up of 11 amino acids. Germline V gives CDR1 LNHNV, CDR2 YYDKDF (reference sequence). CDR3 sequence reads: CATSRDQDQYF. The CDR3 nucleotides read TGTGCCACCAGCAGAGATCAGGACCAGTACTTC.

In its sample, this clone was seen once. The J gene is TRBJ2-5, the V gene TRBV7-2; D unresolved. The ends were cut back, 5 bases at V and 7 bases at J, with 8 bases in the middle. Germline CDR1 reads SGHTA; CDR2 reads FQGNSA. CDR3 length: 11 residues. The CDR3 here is CASSVMGTQYF. DNA for the CDR3: TGTGCCAGCAGCGTCATGGGGACCCAGTACTTC.

This chain links TRBV7-2 with TRBJ1-6; D ambiguous. Trimming took 2 bases from V and 7 from J, leaving 6 bases between them. This CDR3 is built from 13 residues. Germline V gives CDR1 SGHTA, CDR2 FQGNSA. The CDR3 reads CASSLRQNSPLHF. As DNA, the CDR3 is TGTGCCAGCAGCTTACGGCAAAATTCACCCCTCCACTTT.

The chain joins TRBV2 to TRBJ1-4; D unresolved. CDR1 SNHLY and CDR2 FYNNEI come from the germline V gene. This CDR3 has 15 residues. Trimming cost V 2 bases and J 5 bases, with 12 bases left between them. CDR3 region: CASSEWRGGNEKLFF. The CDR3, as DNA: TGTGCCAGCAGTGAATGGAGAGGCGGGAATGAAAAACTGTTTTTT.

This chain joins TRBV7-2 and TRBJ1-1; 7 bases fit TRBD1. CDR1 is SGHTA and CDR2 is FQGNSA in the germline V gene. The CDR3 covers 13 residues. Trimming cost V 5 bases and J 11 bases; bases outside gene matches: 11. The CDR3 loop reads CASSPNRGMGAFF. The CDR3 coding sequence is TGTGCCAGCAGCCCTAACAGGGGAATGGGTGCTTTCTTT.

This clone was seen a handful of times. The chain recombines TRBV2 with TRBJ2-1, with no clear D. The CDR3 totals 13 residues. Germline assignment: CDR1 SNHLY and CDR2 FYNNEI. V was trimmed by 8 bases and J by 0 bases, leaving 8 bases between them. CDR3 region: CASLWGSYNEQFF. CDR3 nucleotide sequence: TGTGCCAGCTTGTGGGGCTCCTACAATGAGCAGTTCTTC.

The V gene is TRBV4-1, the J gene TRBJ2-1, with 12 positions matching TRBD2. V gave up 6 bases and J gave up 5 bases; unmatched junction bases: 17. In germline, CDR1 is MGHRA, CDR2 YSYEKL. The CDR3 is made up of 19 amino acids. CDR3 in amino acids: CASRHPALAGGRTNNEQFF. CDR3 nucleotides: TGCGCCAGCAGACACCCTGCGCTAGCGGGGGGGAGGACTAACAATGAGCAGTTCTTC.

This clone was counted between two and nine times. V and J are TRBV7-2 and TRBJ1-5, with a possible D match to TRBD1 (5 bases). Per the germline V gene, CDR1 is SGHTA and CDR2 is FQGNSA. V lost 5 bases, J lost 1 base, and 9 bases lay in between. CDR3 length equals 14 residues. The CDR3 region is CASSPRGSNQPQHF. The CDR3 DNA is TGTGCCAGCAGCCCCCGGGGGAGCAATCAGCCCCAGCATTTT.

CDR3 nucleotides: TGCGCCAGCAGCCTCGACAGGGGAGGTGGCTACACCTTC. Residues: CASSLDRGGGYTF. The rearrangement joins TRBV5-1 to TRBJ1-2; the match to TRBD1 covers 8 bases. V gave up 4 bases and J gave up 7 bases; unmatched junction bases: 6. This CDR3 has 13 residues. CDR1 and CDR2 from the germline V gene are SGHRS and YFSETQ.